The 10 T cell receptor beta chains below come from one sample, sequenced in a study of T cells in Graves' hyperthyroidism and ophthalmopathy. Researchers amplified the TCR beta CDR3 regions from RNA transcripts. During a first-round RT-PCR of the TCR CDR3, the HTBI primer set was used. Via MiXCR, TCRdb re-called the multiplex PCR reads, giving one row per CDR3 protein. The repertoire holds around 520,000 distinct CDR3 sequences, with about 15% as singletons. What was sequenced was blood. The receptors were gathered from a woman aged 40 to 55 with Graves' hyperthyroidism.

This clonotype was counted at least ten times. The chain couples TRBV12-3 or TRBV12-4 to TRBJ1-1; D perhaps matches TRBD1 (6 bases). Trimming removed 1 base from V and 3 bases from J, with 12 bases in between. The CDR3 runs to 15 residues. The DNA of the CDR3 is TGTGCCAGCAGTTTAGGGGGGGCTCGAGACACTGAAGCTTTCTTT. This gives the protein CASSLGGARDTEAFF.

With respect to this clonotype: A junction end diverges from the germline sequence, so it may reflect a read error. The CDR3 coding sequence is TGTGCCAGCAGGTGGGGGGGGGACCAAGAGACCCAGTACTTC. Its protein is CASRWGGDQETQYF. This chain uses TRBV5-1 with TRBJ2-5; 7 bases map to TRBD2. Germline V gives CDR1 SGHRS, CDR2 YFSETQ. The CDR3 has 14 residues.

This clonotype was counted ten times or more. The J gene is TRBJ1-6, the V gene TRBV11-2; TRBD1 matches 8 bases. The CDR3 is made up of 14 amino acids. CDR1 and CDR2 (germline): SGHAT, FQNNGV. J lost 7 bases, V lost 1 base, and 0 bases had no gene match. Here the CDR3 DNA reads TGTGCCAGCAGCTTAGCAGGGGGCAATTCACCCCTCCACTTT. Its translation: CASSLAGGNSPLHF. Based on the CDR3 plus reference TRBV11-2 and TRBJ1-6, the full variable domain is EAGVAQSPRYKIIEKRQSVAFWCNPISGHATLYWYQQILGQGPKLLIQFQNNGVVDDSQLPKDRFSAERLKGVDSTLKIQPAKLEDSAVYLCASSLAGGNSPLHFGNGTRLTVT.

This chain joins TRBV12-3 or TRBV12-4 and TRBJ2-2, with 7 bases lining up with TRBD2. Trimming took 3 bases from V and 8 from J; bases not matched to a gene: 6. The CDR3 spans 14 residues. The CDR3 reads CASSFGGGPGELFF. The CDR3 nucleotides are TGTGCCAGCAGTTTTGGGGGAGGGCCAGGGGAGCTGTTTTTT.

This clonotype was observed at least ten times. The chain uses TRBV3-1 and TRBJ1-2; D uncertain. Germline loops: CDR1 LGHDT, CDR2 YNNKEL (reference sequence). CDR3 size: 12 residues. Trimming left V 2 bases short and J 2 bases short, with 3 bases between. Written as DNA, the CDR3 is TGTGCCAGCAGCCAACAGAACTATGGCTACACCTTC. Its translation: CASSQQNYGYTF.

This clonotype was counted many times. The chain links TRBV2 to TRBJ2-7, with unresolved D. This CDR3 contains 13 residues. Germline-derived CDR1 and CDR2 are SNHLY and FYNNEI. Trimming left V 11 bases short and J 0 bases short, with 14 bases between. The CDR3 DNA is TGTGCCGGCTCCCAGGACCTCTCCTACGAGCAGTACTTC. This sequence encodes CAGSQDLSYEQYF.

The V gene is TRBV4-1, the J gene TRBJ1-2; 8 nucleotides agree with TRBD1. The V segment lost 3 bases and the J segment 2 bases; nucleotides outside the gene matches: 2. CDR1 MGHRA and CDR2 YSYEKL come from the germline V gene. There are 14 residues in the CDR3. The CDR3 is CASSHRQGNYGYTF. CDR3 coding DNA: TGCGCCAGCAGCCACCGACAGGGGAACTATGGCTACACCTTC.

The V gene is TRBV7-3, the J gene TRBJ1-5; 8 positions match TRBD1. This CDR3 region has 16 residues. CDR1 is SGHTA, CDR2 FQGTGA, per germline. V was clipped by 0 bases and J by 4 bases; unmatched bases: 5. The CDR3 here is CASSLTDRVRNQPQHF. The CDR3 bases are TGTGCCAGCAGCTTAACGGACAGGGTCCGGAATCAGCCCCAGCATTTT.

This clonotype occurred many times. The genes are TRBV11-2 and TRBJ2-1; D possibly uses TRBD1 or TRBD2 (5 bases each). This CDR3 region has 13 residues. The ends were cut back, 2 bases at V and 8 bases at J, with 10 bases in the middle. From germline, CDR1 is SGHAT and CDR2 FQNNGV. The DNA for the CDR3 is TGTGCCAGCAGCTTAAGGGACGGGGATGAGCAGTTCTTC. Amino acid sequence: CASSLRDGDEQFF.

This chain uses TRBV4-2 with TRBJ2-3, with TRBD2 matching 10 bases. The germline V gene encodes CDR1 LGHNA and CDR2 YNFKEQ. The CDR3 spans 15 residues. V dropped 0 bases and J dropped 6; count of bases not matched to a gene: 3. The CDR3 sequence: CASSQDLAGADTQYF. The CDR3 nucleotides are TGTGCCAGCAGCCAAGATCTAGCGGGAGCGGATACGCAGTATTTT.